One T cell receptor beta chain is described in this entry. Its antigen is unidentified. This sample was taken from a study of CD8+ T cells in alopecia areata. Study-wide results and limits: While tofacitinib was given, many expanded lesional clones persisted in scalp and blood. Sequenced scalp T cells also include alphabeta T cells resident in normal skin. Treatment with tofacitinib significantly lowered scalp clonality and reduced expanded CD8+ clones among the top 100.

V lost 3 bases and J 7 bases, leaving 17 bases between the germline ends. CDR1 is SGHRS and CDR2 is YFSETQ in the germline V gene. The CDR3 spans 15 residues. Documented treatment: oral pan-JAK inhibitor, 5-10 mg twice daily. PBMC-derived CD4+ and CD8+ T cells were sorted. RNA was extracted and reverse transcribed into cDNA as the sequencing template. Measured with immunoSEQ multiplex PCR; TCRdb has only the in-frame clones, and not every one. The table shows about 200,000 clones, with over 55% occurring only once. The rearrangement joins TRBV5-1 to TRBJ2-1; D is perhaps TRBD2 (5 bases). The sequencing used CD4+ T cells sorted from blood, collected at week 24, from a patient treated with tofacitinib. The TCR was taken from a human donor with alopecia areata. The CDR3 reads CASSYLVATGNEQFF. The CDR3 nucleotides read TGCGCCAGCAGCTATTTAGTGGCCACGGGGAATGAGCAGTTCTTC.